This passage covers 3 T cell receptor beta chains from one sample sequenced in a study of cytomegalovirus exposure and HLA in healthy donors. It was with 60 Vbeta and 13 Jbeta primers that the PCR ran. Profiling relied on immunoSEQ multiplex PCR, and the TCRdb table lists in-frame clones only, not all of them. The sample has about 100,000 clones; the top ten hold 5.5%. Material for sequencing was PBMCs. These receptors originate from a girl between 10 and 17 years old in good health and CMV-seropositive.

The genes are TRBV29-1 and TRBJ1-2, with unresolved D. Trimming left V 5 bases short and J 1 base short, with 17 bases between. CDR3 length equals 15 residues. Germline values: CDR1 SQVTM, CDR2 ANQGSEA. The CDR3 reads CSVTTPNEGNYGYTF. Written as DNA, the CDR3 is TGCAGCGTTACCACCCCCAATGAGGGTAACTATGGCTACACCTTC.

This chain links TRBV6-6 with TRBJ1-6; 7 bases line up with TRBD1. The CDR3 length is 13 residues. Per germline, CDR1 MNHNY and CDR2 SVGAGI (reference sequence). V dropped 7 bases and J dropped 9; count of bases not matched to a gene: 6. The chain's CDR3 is CASIRGGFSPLHF. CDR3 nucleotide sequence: TGTGCCAGCATTCGAGGGGGCTTTTCACCCCTCCACTTT.

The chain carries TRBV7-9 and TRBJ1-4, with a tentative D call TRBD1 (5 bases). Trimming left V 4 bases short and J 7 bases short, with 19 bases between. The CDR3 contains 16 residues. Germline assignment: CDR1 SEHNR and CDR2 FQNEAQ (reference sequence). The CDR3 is CASSSNVGVEGEKLFF. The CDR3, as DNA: TGTGCCAGCAGCTCAAACGTAGGGGTAGAAGGTGAAAAACTGTTTTTT.